A single sample gave rise to the 17 T cell receptor beta chains below, sequenced in a study of CXCR3-negative and CXCR3-positive naive CD8 T cells. The libraries of TRB cDNA were constructed through 5' RACE using UMI labels. TCRdb re-called the 5' RACE reads and catalogs CDR3 proteins one per entry, DNA excluded. Reported are 75,000 to 100,000 distinct CDR3 sequences; the ten largest clones contain about 1.1%. Broader study findings: CXCR3-positive naive cells carried more hydrophobic TRB CDR3s than CXCR3-negative naive cells did.

These receptors have no identified antigens. Source material: naive CXCR3+ CD8+ T cells from blood. Subset given: CD45RO-CCR7+CD27+CD95- naive CD8+ T cells expressing CXCR3 (TNR3+). The origin of the receptors is a human donor in good health. Some clones in this sample may be carry-over from other donors' samples.

This chain's CDR3 is CASNSGTGAYNEQFF. The rearrangement links TRBV28 to TRBJ2-1; TCRdb returns TRBD1, unconfirmable since there is no DNA. The CDR3 totals 15 residues. In germline, CDR1 is MDHEN, CDR2 SYDVKM.

The V gene is TRBV12-3 or TRBV12-4, the J gene TRBJ1-4; with no DNA, the TCRdb D assignment of TRBD1 cannot be verified. The CDR3 sequence is 18 residues long. The chain's CDR3 is CASSLTGGAGSTNEKLFF.

The rearrangement joins TRBV5-1 to TRBJ2-1; checking the TCRdb D call of TRBD1 is not possible without DNA. The germline V gene encodes CDR1 SGHRS and CDR2 YFSETQ. The CDR3 is 16 amino acids. The CDR3 protein is CASSFDREFSYNEQFF.

The chain employs TRBV7-6 and TRBJ2-1; TCRdb returns TRBD1, unconfirmable since there is no DNA. Germline CDR1 and CDR2: SGHVS and FNYEAQ. The CDR3 runs to 16 residues. The CDR3 reads CASSLPGGSLYNEQFF.

CDR3 residues: CASSWASGVRNEQFF. V is TRBV28 and J is TRBJ2-1; absent DNA, TCRdb's TRBD2 call cannot be checked. The CDR3 consists of 15 residues. CDR1 is MDHEN and CDR2 is SYDVKM in the germline V gene.

This sequence joins TRBV29-1 and TRBJ1-2. The CDR3 has 13 residues. Germline CDR1 is SQVTM and CDR2 is ANQGSEA. CDR3 region: CSVEFLGYYGYTF.

The chain recombines TRBV12-3 or TRBV12-4 with TRBJ1-5. The CDR3 loop spans 16 amino acids. CDR3 in amino acids: CASSLTGPHTNQPQHF.

The chain combines TRBV27 with TRBJ1-1. The length of the CDR3 is 14 residues. CDR1 and CDR2 from the germline V gene are MNHEY and SMNVEV (reference sequence). CDR3 residues: CASSLMGPNTEAFF.

The chain is built from TRBV23-1 and TRBJ2-1; TCRdb gives TRBD2 as the D gene, but with no DNA this cannot be confirmed. TRBV23-1 is identified as an open reading frame with a role that is uncertain. The CDR3 totals 14 residues. CDR3: CASSRSGPGDEQFF.

The chain employs TRBV9 and TRBJ2-5; TCRdb reports TRBD2, a call that lacks DNA to check it against. This CDR3 has 14 residues. From germline, CDR1 is SGDLS and CDR2 YYNGEE. The CDR3 protein is CASSPSGNRETQYF.

The rearrangement uses TRBV5-1 and TRBJ2-1. This CDR3 comprises 13 residues. Germline V gene lookup returns CDR1 SGHRS and CDR2 YFSETQ. CDR3 protein: CASSSAIDNEQFF.

V is TRBV28 and J is TRBJ1-2; TCRdb's D call, TRBD1, is unchecked because there is no DNA. This CDR3 is built from 14 residues. Germline lookup yields CDR1 MDHEN and CDR2 SYDVKM. CDR3 amino acids: CASSLQDRGYGYTF.

The chain recombines TRBV7-9 with TRBJ2-7; with no DNA, the TCRdb D assignment of TRBD2 cannot be verified. Germline V gives CDR1 SEHNR, CDR2 FQNEAQ (reference sequence). CDR3 size: 16 residues. CDR3 loop: CASSGGLAGEAYEQYF.

This chain uses TRBV6-2 or TRBV6-3 with TRBJ2-3; TCRdb outputs TRBD1, but without DNA this stays unchecked. The CDR3 loop spans 13 amino acids. The germline gives CDR1 MNHEY, CDR2 SVGEGT. This CDR3 is CASSQGYTDTQYF.

The chain employs TRBV4-3 and TRBJ1-3; absent DNA, TCRdb's TRBD1 call cannot be checked. The CDR3 totals 17 residues. The V gene's germline CDR1 is LGHNA and CDR2 YSLEER. CDR3 residues: CASSQESAGVFGNTIYF.

The CDR3 spells CASSLVPEETQYF. The chain joins TRBV6-2 or TRBV6-3 to TRBJ2-5. The CDR3 has 13 residues. Germline CDR1 is MNHEY and CDR2 is SVGEGT.

V usage is TRBV5-5 and J usage is TRBJ2-1; the D call of TRBD2 rests on TCRdb alone, since no DNA is present to check it. This CDR3 comprises 15 residues. CDR1 is SGHKS and CDR2 is YYEKEE in the germline V gene (reference sequence). CDR3: CASSFGPGPFDEQFF.